Listed below are T cell receptor beta chains from one sample, sequenced in a study of shared clonotypes between healthy human individuals. Profiled with immunoSEQ multiplex PCR; TCRdb holds only in-frame clones, not every one. The table shows roughly 2.5 million clones, with approximately 92% occurring only once. Sample: naive CD4+ T cells sorted from blood. Receptor source: a man aged 18 to 29 in good health. The CDR3 runs from the conserved cysteine through the conserved F or W. The D gene is left open where the match is weak.

v_gene: TRBV11-2
d_gene: .
j_gene: TRBJ2-1
CDR3aa: CASSGLRGGGNEQFF

v_gene: TRBV6-5
d_gene: TRBD1
j_gene: TRBJ2-7
CDR3aa: CASSALGQTYEQYF

v_gene: TRBV7-3
d_gene: .
j_gene: TRBJ2-5
CDR3aa: CASSRTVQETQYF

v_gene: TRBV18
d_gene: TRBD1
j_gene: TRBJ2-1
CDR3aa: CASSLRTGDEQFF

v_gene: TRBV5-1
d_gene: .
j_gene: TRBJ1-5
CDR3aa: CASSLGPDQPQHF

v_gene: TRBV30
d_gene: .
j_gene: TRBJ1-2
CDR3aa: CAWTEGRVGYTF

v_gene: TRBV4-2
d_gene: .
j_gene: TRBJ2-7
CDR3aa: CASSRQRDITKQYF

v_gene: TRBV7-9
d_gene: TRBD1
j_gene: TRBJ2-5
CDR3aa: CASSRDRVSLETQYF

v_gene: TRBV5-6
d_gene: .
j_gene: TRBJ1-5
CDR3aa: CASRLALTGGQPQHF

v_gene: TRBV7-2
d_gene: .
j_gene: TRBJ2-5
CDR3aa: CASSGGAGQETQYF

v_gene: TRBV10-2
d_gene: TRBD2
j_gene: TRBJ2-3
CDR3aa: CASITGTRGTDTQYF

v_gene: TRBV7-9
d_gene: TRBD1
j_gene: TRBJ2-4
CDR3aa: CASSFNHERQGGNIQYF

v_gene: TRBV4-3
d_gene: TRBD1
j_gene: TRBJ2-5
CDR3aa: CASSQSTGGGETQYF